Each of the 32 T cell receptor beta chains below was sequenced from the same sample in a study of response to subunit inactivated influenza vaccine. TCRdb used MiXCR to reprocess the RT-PCR reads, holding one entry per CDR3 protein. The profile covers around 580,000 distinct CDR3 sequences, with 14% appearing a single time and 11% taken by the ten largest. The sample in question was PBMCs from blood, obtained about 11 days after vaccination. Receptors originate from a man aged 50 to 59 who received an inactivated influenza vaccine.

This clonotype turned up a few times. The genes are TRBV10-3 and TRBJ2-1; D might be TRBD1 or TRBD2, each matching 6 bases. The V gene's germline CDR1 is ENHRY and CDR2 SYGVKD. The CDR3 sequence is 13 residues long. V was trimmed by 6 bases and J by 9 bases, leaving 15 bases between them. The CDR3 spells CAIRGAGQGEQFF. CDR3 bases: TGTGCCATCAGGGGGGCGGGGCAGGGTGAGCAGTTCTTC.

This clonotype has a handful of counts. The chain joins TRBV12-3 or TRBV12-4 to TRBJ2-2; no reliable D call. The CDR3 spans 13 residues. Trimming removed 6 bases from V and 1 base from J, with 6 bases in between. CDR3 amino acids: CASRPVNTGELFF. The CDR3 coding sequence is TGTGCCAGCAGGCCTGTGAACACCGGGGAGCTGTTTTTT.

The V call is TRBV4-2, the J call TRBJ2-3; no clear D gene. This CDR3 is built from 17 residues. V was shortened by 2 bases and J by 0 bases, with 15 bases between the two germline ends. Germline V gene data show CDR1 as LGHNA and CDR2 as YNFKEQ. CDR3 sequence (DNA): TGTGCCAGCAGCCAACAAACTACTCTGGCGAGCACAGATACGCAGTATTTT. Amino acid sequence: CASSQQTTLASTDTQYF.

This clonotype occurred a few times. The chain couples TRBV7-8 to TRBJ1-3; D is uncertain. Germline CDR1 reads SGHVS; CDR2 reads FQNEAQ. Trimming stripped 5 bases from V and 8 bases from J, with 19 bases between. The CDR3 loop spans 15 amino acids. CDR3 residues: CASSLLGGGVDTIYF. CDR3 bases: TGTGCCAGCAGCCTCCTTGGTGGCGGGGTCGACACCATATATTTT.

V usage is TRBV6-4 and J usage is TRBJ2-2; no reliable D call. This CDR3 has 15 amino acids. Per the germline V gene, CDR1 is MRHNA and CDR2 is SNTAGT. Trimming removed 7 bases from V and 0 bases from J, with 12 bases in between. The CDR3 reads CASNRPKPNTGELFF. The CDR3 nucleotides are TGTGCCAGCAACCGACCGAAACCGAACACCGGGGAGCTGTTTTTT.

This clonotype was seen a single time. The gene calls are TRBV5-1 and TRBJ1-3, with D possibly TRBD1 on 5 matching bases. Germline lookup yields CDR1 SGHRS and CDR2 YFSETQ. Trimming left V 4 bases short and J 0 bases short, with 17 bases between. The CDR3 extends over 17 amino acids. CDR3 protein: CASSPRSRQNSGNTIYF. CDR3 nucleotides: TGCGCCAGCAGCCCGAGATCGCGACAGAACTCTGGAAACACCATATATTTT. Variable domain in full (rest from reference TRBV5-1 and TRBJ1-3): KAGVTQTPRYLIKTRGQQVTLSCSPISGHRSVSWYQQTPGQGLQFLFEYFSETQRNKGNFPGRFSGRQFSNSRSEMNVSTLELGDSALYLCASSPRSRQNSGNTIYFGEGSWLTVV.

The table lists this clonotype with a few counts. This chain links TRBV9 with TRBJ2-6; 11 bases are a match to TRBD2. The CDR3 extends over 18 amino acids. CDR1 and CDR2 (germline): SGDLS, YYNGEE. The junction had 2 bases not matched to a gene; V was cut back by 0 bases and J by 0 bases. CDR3 loop: CASSVGLAGSSGANVLTF. The CDR3 nucleotides are TGTGCCAGCAGCGTAGGACTAGCGGGAAGCTCTGGGGCCAACGTCCTGACTTTC.

The CDR3 reads CSADDRAGANVLTF. The CDR3 DNA reads TGCAGTGCCGATGACAGGGCTGGGGCCAACGTCCTGACTTTC. This chain uses TRBV20-1 with TRBJ2-6, with 7 bases matching TRBD1. Germline lookup yields CDR1 DFQATT and CDR2 SNEGSKA (reference sequence). The V gene end was trimmed by 6 bases and the J gene end by 2 bases; junction bases not matched to a gene: 4. There are 14 residues in the CDR3.

This clonotype was observed a few times. This chain joins TRBV2 and TRBJ2-1, with 8 bases identical to TRBD2. V was clipped by 8 bases and J by 6 bases; unmatched bases: 12. This CDR3 has 15 residues. The germline V gene has CDR1 SNHLY and CDR2 FYNNEI. DNA of the CDR3: TGTGCCAGCCGGAAAGCTGAGCTAGCGGGCAATGAGCAGTTCTTC. Encoded protein: CASRKAELAGNEQFF.

This chain joins TRBV6-6 and TRBJ1-3; D unresolved. Deletions cut 2 bases from V and 4 bases from J, with 6 bases between. CDR3 length equals 13 residues. Germline values: CDR1 MNHNY, CDR2 SVGAGI (reference sequence). The CDR3 DNA reads as TGTGCCAGCAGTTACCTTGACGGAAACACCATATATTTT. Translation: CASSYLDGNTIYF.

This rearrangement joins TRBV28 to TRBJ2-7; D might be TRBD1 (6 bases). V lost 3 bases, J lost 5 bases, and 11 bases lay in between. The CDR3 length is 13 residues. Germline lookup yields CDR1 MDHEN and CDR2 SYDVKM. CDR3 sequence reads: CASSFPNRDEQYF. The CDR3 nucleotides read TGTGCCAGCAGTTTCCCGAACAGGGACGAGCAGTACTTC.

The rearrangement uses TRBV4-3 and TRBJ2-7, with D possibly being TRBD2 (6 bases). Trimming removed 4 bases at V and 1 base at J, with 17 bases between. The germline V gene has CDR1 LGHNA and CDR2 YSLEER. This CDR3 is 16 amino acids long. The CDR3 protein is CASSPRTGVFSYEQYF. The CDR3, as DNA: TGCGCCAGCAGCCCACGTACGGGGGTGTTTTCCTACGAGCAGTACTTC.

V is TRBV18 and J is TRBJ1-1, with 7 bases lining up with TRBD1. This CDR3 is built from 15 residues. V was clipped by 3 bases and J by 5 bases; unmatched bases: 9. Germline assignment: CDR1 KGHSH and CDR2 LQKENI. The DNA for the CDR3 is TGTGCCAGCTCACCCACCAAACTACAGGGGACTGAAGCTTTCTTT. Its translation is CASSPTKLQGTEAFF. Full variable domain (outside the CDR3, taken from reference TRBV18 and TRBJ1-1): NAGVMQNPRHLVRRRGQEARLRCSPMKGHSHVYWYRQLPEEGLKFMVYLQKENIIDESGMPKERFSAEFPKEGPSILRIQQVVRGDSAAYFCASSPTKLQGTEAFFGQGTRLTVV.

This clonotype was observed at least ten times. The V gene is TRBV29-1, the J gene TRBJ2-5, with D perhaps TRBD2 (5 bases). Germline V CDR1 and CDR2: SQVTM, ANQGSEA. There are 13 residues in the CDR3. The germline V and J ends were trimmed by 3 bases and 5 bases, with 13 bases remaining between them. The CDR3 loop is CSVEIGVGETQYF. Written as DNA, the CDR3 is TGCAGCGTTGAGATCGGGGTCGGGGAGACCCAGTACTTC.

This clonotype was counted only a few times. The rearrangement uses TRBV2 and TRBJ1-4; no clear D gene. The V gene lost 8 bases and the J gene lost 7 bases, with 14 bases spanning the gap. Germline assignment: CDR1 SNHLY and CDR2 FYNNEI. The length of the CDR3 is 13 residues. The CDR3 sequence is CASGRMAGEKLFF. DNA for the CDR3: TGTGCCAGCGGGCGGATGGCGGGTGAAAAACTGTTTTTT.

This clonotype has more than one count but fewer than ten. The J gene is TRBJ2-3, the V gene TRBV7-9, with 9 bases aligning to TRBD2. V was pared by 5 bases and J by 8 bases, with 14 bases of the junction left unmatched. The CDR3 spans 16 residues. Germline CDR1 SEHNR, CDR2 FQNEAQ (reference sequence). This CDR3 is CASSPLGAGGLSTQYF. In nucleotides, the CDR3 is TGTGCCAGCAGCCCTTTAGGAGCGGGGGGACTATCTACGCAGTATTTT.

CDR3 residues: CASRKQGNYGYTF. As DNA, the CDR3 is TGTGCCAGCAGGAAACAGGGAAACTATGGCTACACCTTC. This chain joins TRBV6-1 and TRBJ1-2; tentative D call: TRBD1 (6 bases). Germline assignment: CDR1 MNHNS and CDR2 SASEGT. The germline V and J ends were trimmed by 6 bases and 2 bases, with 10 bases remaining between them. The CDR3 spans 13 residues.

This clonotype was picked up a small number of times. The chain uses TRBV28 and TRBJ1-4; D is unclear. The CDR3 is 13 amino acids. V was cut by 0 bases and J by 7 bases, with 6 bases left in between. Germline values: CDR1 MDHEN, CDR2 SYDVKM. CDR3 in amino acids: CASSLWGTEKLFF. Here the CDR3 DNA reads TGTGCCAGCAGTTTATGGGGAACTGAAAAACTGTTTTTT.

CDR3 protein: CASSPGLREQYF. The CDR3 coding sequence is TGTGCCAGCAGCCCGGGACTTAGGGAGCAGTACTTC. The genes are TRBV12-3 or TRBV12-4 and TRBJ2-7; a possible D gene is TRBD2 (6 bases). Trimming left V 6 bases short and J 7 bases short, with 13 bases between. There are 12 residues in the CDR3.

The chain joins TRBV6-5 to TRBJ2-2; D unresolved. Trimming took off 0 bases at V and 7 bases at J, with 9 bases between the two ends. Germline loops: CDR1 MNHEY, CDR2 SVGAGI. The CDR3 extends over 14 amino acids. The CDR3 sequence: CASSYSNPIGELFF. The DNA of the CDR3 is TGTGCCAGCAGTTACTCGAATCCAATCGGGGAGCTGTTTTTT.

This clonotype has only a few counts. The genes are TRBV6-1 and TRBJ1-2; 7 bases are a match to TRBD1. Germline V gives CDR1 MNHNS, CDR2 SASEGT. CDR3 length: 14 residues. V gave up 7 bases and J gave up 1 base; unmatched junction bases: 6. CDR3 DNA sequence: TGTGCCAGCACCGCAGGGGGTCTTAACTATGGCTACACCTTC. Translating gives CASTAGGLNYGYTF.

This clonotype was found many times. This sequence joins TRBV29-1 and TRBJ2-3; D is possibly TRBD1 (5 bases). Trimming left V 7 bases short and J 5 bases short, with 19 bases between. CDR3 length: 14 amino acids. Germline V gene data show CDR1 as SQVTM and CDR2 as ANQGSEA. CDR3: CSAYQGGRLDTQYF. CDR3 nucleotide sequence: TGCAGCGCTTATCAGGGTGGGCGGCTAGATACGCAGTATTTT.

The chain joins TRBV5-1 to TRBJ2-1; D gene unclear. CDR1 SGHRS and CDR2 YFSETQ come from the germline V gene. V lost 0 bases, J lost 0 bases, and 10 bases lay in between. The CDR3 length is 16 residues. The CDR3, as DNA: TGCGCCAGCAGCTTGGCCGTGGTAAGCTCCTACAATGAGCAGTTCTTC. Amino acid sequence: CASSLAVVSSYNEQFF.

Points on this clonotype: The final CDR3 position lacks the conserved phenylalanine or tryptophan, pointing to a likely read error. The rearrangement joins TRBV11-1 to TRBJ2-1, with 14 nucleotides matching TRBD2. The ends lost 5 bases at V and 6 bases at J; junction bases unmatched: 12. CDR1 is SGHAT, CDR2 FQDESV, per germline (reference sequence). This CDR3 spans 18 amino acids. The CDR3 DNA is TGTGCCAGCAGCACCTACGGGACTAGCGGGGGCCAGGTCAATGAGCAGTTCTAC. This codes for CASSTYGTSGGQVNEQFY.

This clonotype showed up many times. The chain joins TRBV5-1 to TRBJ2-2, with TRBD1 matching 8 bases. The CDR3 is 15 residues long. From germline, CDR1 is SGHRS and CDR2 YFSETQ. V shed 1 base, J shed 6 bases, and the junction held 5 bases outside the gene matches. The CDR3 loop reads CASSLLTGEAGELFF. The CDR3 DNA reads as TGCGCCAGCAGCTTGTTGACAGGGGAGGCCGGGGAGCTGTTTTTT.

This clonotype has more than one count but fewer than ten. The chain recombines TRBV6-2 or TRBV6-3 with TRBJ2-1; D gene unclear. The CDR3 contains 13 residues. V gave up 10 bases and J gave up 2 bases, with 12 bases separating them. Germline V gives CDR1 MNHEY, CDR2 SVGEGT. The CDR3 loop reads CATLEPAYNEQFF. The DNA for the CDR3 is TGTGCCACCCTCGAACCCGCCTACAATGAGCAGTTCTTC.

In its sample, this clonotype was seen many times. The V and J genes are TRBV12-3 or TRBV12-4 and TRBJ2-5, with 7 bases fitting TRBD2. The V and J ends lost 4 bases and 5 bases, in that order; junction bases with no gene match: 7. The CDR3 covers 14 residues. The CDR3 loop reads CASSYRGELETQYF. The CDR3 DNA reads as TGTGCCAGCAGTTATCGGGGGGAACTGGAGACCCAGTACTTC.

The chain carries TRBV18 and TRBJ2-7; D unclear. V was pared by 4 bases and J by 5 bases, with 15 bases between. Germline values: CDR1 KGHSH, CDR2 LQKENI. This CDR3 contains 14 residues. The DNA for the CDR3 is TGTGCCAGCTCACTTGGCAATCCTAGACACGAGCAGTACTTC. Its translation is CASSLGNPRHEQYF.

This clonotype showed up just a few times. The chain employs TRBV7-9 and TRBJ1-1, with a tentative D call TRBD1 (6 bases). This CDR3 is built from 16 residues. Per the germline V gene, CDR1 is SEHNR and CDR2 is FQNEAQ (reference sequence). V was shortened by 6 bases and J by 0 bases, with 17 bases between the two germline ends. The CDR3 protein is CASRLPEGGMNTEAFF. CDR3 DNA: TGTGCCAGCAGACTTCCTGAGGGGGGCATGAACACTGAAGCTTTCTTT. Variable domain in full (rest from reference TRBV7-9 and TRBJ1-1): DTGVSQNPRHKITKRGQNVTFRCDPISEHNRLYWYRQTLGQGPEFLTYFQNEAQLEKSRLLSDRFSAERPKGSFSTLEIQRTEQGDSAMYLCASRLPEGGMNTEAFFGQGTRLTVV.

This sequence joins TRBV6-2 or TRBV6-3 and TRBJ2-3; D uncertain. Trimming cost V 8 bases and J 2 bases, with 5 bases left between them. The CDR3 contains 11 residues. Germline CDR1 reads MNHEY; CDR2 reads SVGEGT. The CDR3 region is CASPVTDTQYF. For the CDR3, the DNA is TGTGCCAGCCCAGTCACAGATACGCAGTATTTT.

V usage is TRBV10-3 and J usage is TRBJ2-7; D uncertain. Germline loops: CDR1 ENHRY, CDR2 SYGVKD. The CDR3 is 13 residues long. Trimming left V 5 bases short and J 6 bases short, with 14 bases between. This CDR3 reads CAISLRLSTEQYF. For the CDR3, the DNA is TGTGCCATCAGTCTACGACTTAGCACCGAGCAGTACTTC.

This clonotype was observed a handful of times. This rearrangement joins TRBV5-6 to TRBJ2-3, with 8 bases lining up with TRBD1. The CDR3 extends over 15 amino acids. CDR1 and CDR2 from the germline V gene are SGHDT and YYEEEE. Germline trimming cut 4 bases from V and 5 bases from J; bases unmatched to any gene: 9. This CDR3 is CASSTGTGTLDTQYF. In nucleotides, the CDR3 is TGTGCCAGCAGCACCGGGACAGGAACTTTAGATACGCAGTATTTT.